This paragraph covers one T cell receptor beta chain sequence. Antigen specificity is unknown. This CDR3 is built from 15 residues. V lost 5 bases and J lost 6; bases outside the gene matches: 9. CDR1 is SNHLY, CDR2 FYNNEI, per germline. This sample is part of a study of beta chain features in type 1 diabetes. General study results and limits: Among all four CD4+ subsets, Type 1 diabetes patients had TCRB CDR3s that were moderately but significantly shorter. A potential influence of HLA type upon TCRB rearrangement remained unresolved herein. High-TCR-expressing cells could be over-represented by cDNA sequencing. VDJ junctions in type 1 diabetes patients carried more deletions and fewer insertions. Sampled from patients, naive, central memory and Treg TCRB repertoires appeared more similar than those sampled from healthy donors.

The authors reverse transcribed all of the isolated RNA, so sequencing captured expressed TCRB transcripts. Repertoires were generated with immunoSEQ multiplex PCR, while TCRdb's copy carries only in-frame clones and drops some. In the table there are under 300,000 clones, about 14% of which are singletons. Source material: naive CD4+ T cells from blood. The sequence derives from a man aged 25 to 45 with type 1 diabetes. The chain has TRBV2 and TRBJ2-3; 9 bases align to TRBD1. The CDR3 loop is CASSKGGTGLDTQYF. The CDR3 DNA reads TGTGCCAGCAGTAAAGGTGGGACAGGGCTGGATACGCAGTATTTT.